This paragraph covers one T cell receptor (beta chain) sequence. Its target is unknown. This entry is derived from a study of response to subunit inactivated influenza vaccine. Broader study findings: Few new T cells, the authors suggested, are recruited by each seasonal influenza vaccination.

One entry per CDR3 protein, called by TCRdb with MiXCR from the RT-PCR reads. The sample carries around 650,000 distinct CDR3 sequences, 15% to 19% recorded once. Trimming left V 4 bases short and J 3 bases short, with 11 bases between. The length of the CDR3 is 13 residues. Germline CDR1 is SGHRS and CDR2 is YFSETQ. This receptor was obtained from a middle-aged man who received an inactivated influenza vaccine. V usage is TRBV5-1 and J usage is TRBJ2-7, with D possibly being TRBD1 or TRBD2 (5 bases each). This sample comprised PBMCs from blood, obtained 11 to 12 days after vaccination. In DNA form, the CDR3 reads TGCGCCAGCAGCGGGGGTTCTTACTACGAGCAGTACTTC. Amino acid sequence: CASSGGSYYEQYF.